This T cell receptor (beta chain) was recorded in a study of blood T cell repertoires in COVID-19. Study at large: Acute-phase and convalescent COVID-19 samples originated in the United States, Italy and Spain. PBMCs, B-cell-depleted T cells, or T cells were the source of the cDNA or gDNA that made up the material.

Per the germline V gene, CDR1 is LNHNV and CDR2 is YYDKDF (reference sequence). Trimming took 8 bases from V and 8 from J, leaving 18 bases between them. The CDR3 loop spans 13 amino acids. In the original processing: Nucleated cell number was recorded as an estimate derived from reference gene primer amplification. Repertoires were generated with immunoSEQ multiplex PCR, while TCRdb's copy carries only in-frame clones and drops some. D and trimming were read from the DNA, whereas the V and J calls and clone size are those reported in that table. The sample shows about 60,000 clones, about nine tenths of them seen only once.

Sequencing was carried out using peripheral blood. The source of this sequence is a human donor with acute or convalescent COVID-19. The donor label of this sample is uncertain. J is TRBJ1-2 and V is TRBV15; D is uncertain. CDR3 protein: CATPEVGREGYTF. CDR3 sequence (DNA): TGTGCCACCCCCGAGGTTGGTAGGGAGGGCTACACCTTC. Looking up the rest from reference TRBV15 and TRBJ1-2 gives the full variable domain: DAMVIQNPRYQVTQFGKPVTLSCSQTLNHNVMYWYQQKSSQAPKLLFHYYDKDFNNEADTPDNFQSRRPNTSFCFLDIRSPGLGDTAMYLCATPEVGREGYTFGSGTRLTVV.